This T cell receptor (beta chain) came from a study of shared clonotypes between healthy human individuals. Recent vaccinations or acute infections were absent in the healthy HIV-negative adult donors. Researchers ran the assay at a deep level. Genomic DNA from each subset was divided evenly over several immunoSEQ plates. Tens of thousands of T cell genomes, or around 330 ng DNA, went into replicate PCRs of unsorted PBMC. Libraries were prepared by immunoSEQ multiplex PCR; TCRdb keeps only in-frame clonotypes and omits some of them. The table lists about 480,000 clones, approximately 79% of them singletons, with around 13% in the top ten. Deletions cut 4 bases from V and 3 bases from J, with 8 bases between. The CDR3 runs 13 residues. Germline V lookup: CDR1 SGHTA, CDR2 FQGTGA.

V and J are TRBV7-3 and TRBJ2-3, with unresolved D. Sample: PBMCs. This TCR came from a woman between 35 and 50 years old in good health. Some clones in this sample may be carry-over from other donors' samples. DNA of the CDR3: TGTGCCAGCAGCTCCAGTGGGACAGATACGCAGTATTTT. Protein sequence: CASSSSGTDTQYF.